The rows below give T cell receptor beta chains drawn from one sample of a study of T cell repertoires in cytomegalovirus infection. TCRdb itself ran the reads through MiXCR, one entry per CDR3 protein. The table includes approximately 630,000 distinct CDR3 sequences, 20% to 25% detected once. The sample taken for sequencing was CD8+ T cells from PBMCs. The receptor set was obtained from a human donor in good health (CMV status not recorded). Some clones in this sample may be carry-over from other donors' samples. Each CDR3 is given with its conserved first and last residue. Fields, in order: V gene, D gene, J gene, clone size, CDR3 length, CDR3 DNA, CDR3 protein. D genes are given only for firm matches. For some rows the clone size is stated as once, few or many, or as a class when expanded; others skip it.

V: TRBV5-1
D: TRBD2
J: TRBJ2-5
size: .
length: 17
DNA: TGCGCCAGCAGCTCGGGACTAGCGGGGGTCCACCAAGAGACCCAGTACTTC
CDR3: CASSSGLAGVHQETQYF

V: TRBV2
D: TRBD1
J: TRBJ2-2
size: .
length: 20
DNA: TGTGCCAGCAGTGAAGCGCTCGGACAGGGCCCCAGCTCGAACACCGGGGAGCTGTTTTTT
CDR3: CASSEALGQGPSSNTGELFF

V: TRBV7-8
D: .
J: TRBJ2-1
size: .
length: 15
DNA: TGTGCCAGCAGCTTAGTGGAGGGGGGGCGCCGCGAGCAGTTCTTC
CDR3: CASSLVEGGRREQFF

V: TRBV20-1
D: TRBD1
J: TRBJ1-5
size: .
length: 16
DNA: TGCAGTGAGATAGGGGACAGTTATTATAGCAATCAGCCCCAGCATTTT
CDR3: CSEIGDSYYSNQPQHF

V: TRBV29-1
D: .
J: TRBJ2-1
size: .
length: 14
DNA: TGCAGCGTTGAACTAGGGTGGCCCTACAATGAGCAGTTCTTC
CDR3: CSVELGWPYNEQFF

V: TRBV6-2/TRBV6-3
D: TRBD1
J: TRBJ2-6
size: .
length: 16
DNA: TGTGCCAGCAGTTACAGGACAGGGTCTGAGGCCAACGTCCTGACTTTC
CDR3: CASSYRTGSEANVLTF

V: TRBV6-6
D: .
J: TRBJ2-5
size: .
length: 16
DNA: TGTGCCAGCAGGGCCGGGATCTTAGGATGGTCAGAGACCCAGTACTTC
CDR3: CASRAGILGWSETQYF

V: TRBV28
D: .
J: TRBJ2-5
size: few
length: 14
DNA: TGTGCCAGCAGTTTTTACCGGGCAGAAGAGACCCAGTACTTC
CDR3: CASSFYRAEETQYF

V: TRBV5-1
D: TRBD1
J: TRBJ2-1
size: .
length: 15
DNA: TGCGCCAGCAGCGAGCCGGGACAGGGGACCAATGAGCAGTTCTTC
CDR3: CASSEPGQGTNEQFF

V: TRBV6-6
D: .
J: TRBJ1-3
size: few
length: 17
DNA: TGTGCCAGCAGTTACTCCTACCGGGACCCGCCGTTGGGAACCATATATTTT
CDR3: CASSYSYRDPPLGTIYF

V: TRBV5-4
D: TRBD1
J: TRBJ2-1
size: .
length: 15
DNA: TGTGCCAGCAGCCCAGGGACAGGGGATCTCGATGAGCAGTTCTTC
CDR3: CASSPGTGDLDEQFF

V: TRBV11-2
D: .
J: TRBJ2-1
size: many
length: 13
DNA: TGTGCCAGCAGGGGGGTATCCTACAATGAGCAGTTCTTC
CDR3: CASRGVSYNEQFF

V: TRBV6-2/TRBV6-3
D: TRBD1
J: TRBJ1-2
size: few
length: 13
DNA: TGTGCCAGCAGTCGGGACAGCACCTATGGCTACACCTTC
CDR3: CASSRDSTYGYTF

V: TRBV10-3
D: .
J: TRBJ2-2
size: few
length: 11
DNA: TGTGCCATCAGTGCACCCGGGGAGCTGTTTTTT
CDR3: CAISAPGELFF

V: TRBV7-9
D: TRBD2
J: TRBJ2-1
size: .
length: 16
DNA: TGTGCCAGCAGCTCCTTAGCGGGGGACTCCTACAATGAGCAGTTCTTC
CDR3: CASSSLAGDSYNEQFF

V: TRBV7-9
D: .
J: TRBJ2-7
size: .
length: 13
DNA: TGTGCCAGCAGCTTGTTAGTCGATTACGAGCAGTACTTC
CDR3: CASSLLVDYEQYF

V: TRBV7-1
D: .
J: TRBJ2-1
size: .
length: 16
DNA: TGTGCCAACAGCAGACCGGGGGACAGCTCGCCCAATGAGCAGTTCTTC
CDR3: CANSRPGDSSPNEQFF

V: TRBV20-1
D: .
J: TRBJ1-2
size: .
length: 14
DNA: TGCAGTGCTAGAGAGGAGGCAGGGATCTATGGCTACACCTTC
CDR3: CSAREEAGIYGYTF

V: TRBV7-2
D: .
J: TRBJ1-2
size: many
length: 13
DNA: TGTGCCAGCAGTTATACACAAAACTATGGCTACACCTTC
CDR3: CASSYTQNYGYTF

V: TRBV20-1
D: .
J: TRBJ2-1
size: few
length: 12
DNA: TGCAGTGCTAGGGCAGAGAACAATGAGCAGTTCTTC
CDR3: CSARAENNEQFF

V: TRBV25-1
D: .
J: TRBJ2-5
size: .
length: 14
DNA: TGTGCCAGCAGTGAGGAGCAGTTCCCAGAGACCCAGTACTTC
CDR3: CASSEEQFPETQYF

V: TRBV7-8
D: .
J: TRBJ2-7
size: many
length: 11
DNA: TGTGCCAGCAGCTCTCCCCTCGAGCAGTACTTC
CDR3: CASSSPLEQYF

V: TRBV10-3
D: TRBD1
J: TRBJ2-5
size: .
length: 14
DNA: TGTGCCATCAGTGTACAGGGGGCCGAAGAGACCCAGTACTTC
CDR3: CAISVQGAEETQYF

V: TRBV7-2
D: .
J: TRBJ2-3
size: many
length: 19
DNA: TGTGCCAGCAGCTTAGCGGCATTCGTAAACCTATCGGGCACAGATACGCAGTATTTT
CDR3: CASSLAAFVNLSGTDTQYF

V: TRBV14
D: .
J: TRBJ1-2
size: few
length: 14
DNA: TGTGCCAGCAGCATACTTGCGGCTAACTATGGCTACACCTTC
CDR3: CASSILAANYGYTF

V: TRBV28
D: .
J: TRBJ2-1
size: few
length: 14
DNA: TGTGCCAGCAGTCCGACCTCCCCTAGGGATGAGCAGTTCTTC
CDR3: CASSPTSPRDEQFF

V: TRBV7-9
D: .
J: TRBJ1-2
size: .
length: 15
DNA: TGTGCCAGCAGCTTAGCACGATCTGCTAACTATGGCTACACCTTC
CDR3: CASSLARSANYGYTF

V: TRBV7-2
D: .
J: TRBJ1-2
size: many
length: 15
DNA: TGTGCCAGCAGCCCGGGGGGTAAAGCCGTCTATGGCTACACCTTC
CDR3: CASSPGGKAVYGYTF

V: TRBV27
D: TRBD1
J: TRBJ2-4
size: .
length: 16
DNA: TGTGCCAGCAGTCCTAGACAGGGGTCGGACAAAAACATTCAGTACTTC
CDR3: CASSPRQGSDKNIQYF

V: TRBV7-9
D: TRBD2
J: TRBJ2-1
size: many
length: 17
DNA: TGTGCCAGCAGCGGACTAGCGGGCGGACGCTCCTACAATGAGCAGTTCTTC
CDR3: CASSGLAGGRSYNEQFF

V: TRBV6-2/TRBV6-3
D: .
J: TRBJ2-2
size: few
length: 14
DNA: TGTGCCAGCAAGGAAGGGGACGGCACCGGGGAGCTGTTTTTT
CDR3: CASKEGDGTGELFF

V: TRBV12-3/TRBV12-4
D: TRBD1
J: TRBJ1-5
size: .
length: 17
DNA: TGTGCCAGCAGTTTCTGGGACAGGGTGGATGGCAATCAGCCCCAGCATTTT
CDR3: CASSFWDRVDGNQPQHF

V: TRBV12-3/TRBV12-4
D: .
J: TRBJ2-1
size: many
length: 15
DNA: TGTGCCAGCAGGGGGACGTCAAGCTCCTACAATGAGCAGTTCTTC
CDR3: CASRGTSSSYNEQFF

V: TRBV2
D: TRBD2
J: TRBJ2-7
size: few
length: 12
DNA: TGTGCAACGGGACTAGCGGCCTACGAGCAGTACTTC
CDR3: CATGLAAYEQYF

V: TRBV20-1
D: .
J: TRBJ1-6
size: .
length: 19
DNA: TGCAGTGCTAGAGATCGATGGGAGCCGAGGAGCTCCTATAATTCACCCCTCCACTTT
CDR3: CSARDRWEPRSSYNSPLHF

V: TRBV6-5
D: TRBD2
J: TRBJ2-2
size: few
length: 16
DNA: TGTGCCAGCAGTTACTCTAGCGGGGGGAACACCGGGGAGCTGTTTTTT
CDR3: CASSYSSGGNTGELFF

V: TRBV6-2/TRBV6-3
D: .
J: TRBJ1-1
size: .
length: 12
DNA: TGTGCCAGCACTCGACCCAGGGAAGAAGCTTTCTTT
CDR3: CASTRPREEAFF

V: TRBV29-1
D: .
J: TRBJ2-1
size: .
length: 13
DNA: TGCAGCGCCCGGATGGGCTCCTACAATGAGCAGTTCTTC
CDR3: CSARMGSYNEQFF

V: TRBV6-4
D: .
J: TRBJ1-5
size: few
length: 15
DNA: TGTGCCAGCAGTGCCCGGGCCTCCCCTGGGCAGCCCCAGCATTTT
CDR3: CASSARASPGQPQHF

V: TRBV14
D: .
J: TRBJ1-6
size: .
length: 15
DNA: TGTGCCAGCAGCCAGGGTTGGACGTTAAATTCACCCCTCCACTTT
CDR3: CASSQGWTLNSPLHF

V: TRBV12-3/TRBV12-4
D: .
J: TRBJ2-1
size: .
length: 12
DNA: TGTGCCAGCAGTTTATCGAAGGCCGGGGACTTCTTC
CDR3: CASSLSKAGDFF

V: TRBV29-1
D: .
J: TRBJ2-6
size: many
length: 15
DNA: TGCAGCGTGGCGGGCTGGGACTCTGGGGCCAACGTCCTGACTTTC
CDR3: CSVAGWDSGANVLTF

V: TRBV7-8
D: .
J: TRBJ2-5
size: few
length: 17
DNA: TGTGCCAGCAGCTTATTTAGTCTCGGGATTGCGGAGGAGACCCAGTACTTC
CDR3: CASSLFSLGIAEETQYF

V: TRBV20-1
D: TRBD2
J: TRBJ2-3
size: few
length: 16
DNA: TGCAGTGCTAGAGGTCGTACTAGCGGGGTCACAGATACGCAGTATTTT
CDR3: CSARGRTSGVTDTQYF

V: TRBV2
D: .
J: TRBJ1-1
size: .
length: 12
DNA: TGTGCGTGGGCAGGGATTATCACTGAAGCTTTCTTT
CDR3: CAWAGIITEAFF

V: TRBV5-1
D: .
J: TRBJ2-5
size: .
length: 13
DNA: TGCGCCAGCAGCCCCGGCTACCAAGAGACCCAGTACTTC
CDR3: CASSPGYQETQYF

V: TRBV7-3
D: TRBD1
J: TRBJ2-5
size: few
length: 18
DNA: TGTGCCAGCAGCAGGACCGGGACAGGGGGCTCCGTCCAAGAGACCCAGTACTTC
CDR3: CASSRTGTGGSVQETQYF

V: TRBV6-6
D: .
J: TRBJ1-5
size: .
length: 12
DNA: TGTGCCAGCTCGCCAACGAATCAGCCCCAGCATTTT
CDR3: CASSPTNQPQHF

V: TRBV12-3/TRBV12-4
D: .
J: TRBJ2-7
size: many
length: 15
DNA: TGTGCCAGCAGTTTAGGTGGCGGAACCTCCTACGAGCAGTACTTC
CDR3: CASSLGGGTSYEQYF

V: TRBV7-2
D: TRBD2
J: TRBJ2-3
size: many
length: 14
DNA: TGTGCCAGCAGCCCCGCCAGCGGGGCTGATACGCAGTATTTT
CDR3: CASSPASGADTQYF

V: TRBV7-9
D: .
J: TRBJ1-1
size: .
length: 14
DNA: TGTGCCAGCACCCCGGCTTCCGGGAACACTGAAGCTTTCTTT
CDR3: CASTPASGNTEAFF

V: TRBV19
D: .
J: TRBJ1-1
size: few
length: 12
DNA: TGTGCCGCAAAAACTACAGGGACTGAAGCTTTCTTT
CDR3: CAAKTTGTEAFF

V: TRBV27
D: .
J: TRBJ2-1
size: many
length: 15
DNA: TGTGCCAGCAGTTTATGGGTACAGGATAACAATGAGCAGTTCTTC
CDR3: CASSLWVQDNNEQFF

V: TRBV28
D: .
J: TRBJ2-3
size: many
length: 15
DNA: TGTGCCAGCAGTTTCGGCATCCTGAGCACAGATACGCAGTATTTT
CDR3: CASSFGILSTDTQYF

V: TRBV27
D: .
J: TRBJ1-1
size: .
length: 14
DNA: TGTGCCAGCAGTTTGGAGGGCTTCAACACTGAAGCTTTCTTT
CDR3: CASSLEGFNTEAFF